This TCR beta chain was profiled in a study of T-cell memory formation after mild COVID-19. Study in general: Most TCR clusters belonged to a single donor.

Concerning this clonotype: Its cognate antigen is unknown.

Notes on the study in general: Contracting CD4+ clones sat mainly in CM and EM; CD8+ in EMRA. The pre-infection memory compartment contained some responding clones, suggesting cross-reactive memory joined.

V gave up 0 bases and J gave up 4 bases, with 10 bases separating them. Germline values: CDR1 SGHNT, CDR2 YYREEE (reference sequence). This CDR3 spans 15 amino acids. TCRalpha and TCRbeta libraries used 5'RACE with constant-segment primers and UMIs. A single record per CDR3 protein comes from TCRdb applying MiXCR to the 5' RACE reads. The sample holds about 350,000 distinct CDR3 sequences, 13% to 15% seen once. This chain connects TRBV5-4 to TRBJ2-2; D may be TRBD1 or TRBD2 (5 bases each). Sequenced material: PBMCs or a T cell subset sorted from them (not recorded which). The receptor was isolated from a man younger than 35 who had mild COVID-19 (a few samples of this study predate the infection). Cell type and time point are not known. The CDR3 loop reads CASSLGGKSTGELFF. CDR3 nucleotide sequence: TGTGCCAGCAGCTTGGGGGGGAAGTCCACCGGGGAGCTGTTTTTT.